This section outlines one TCR beta chain sequence together with its context. Antigen unknown. The record originates from a study of identifying expanded T cells in peripheral blood. General study results and limits: Across healthy donors, higher total template counts meant significantly greater approximately two-week count variance.

Healthy donors had no documented immune events, such as infections, while sampled. The V and J ends lost 3 bases and 9 bases respectively, with 9 bases between them. The CDR3 has 12 amino acids. Germline CDR1 is SNHLY and CDR2 is FYNNEI. Using immunoSEQ multiplex PCR, the repertoire was profiled, and TCRdb retains in-frame clones only, with some absent. The data contain under 110,000 clones, around 88% of them singletons. The rearrangement links TRBV2 to TRBJ2-1; D is uncertain. Sequencing input: blood. This receptor was obtained from a person aged 18 to 70 in good health. CDR3 in amino acids: CASSDWRGEQFF. CDR3 nucleotides: TGTGCCAGCAGTGATTGGCGAGGTGAGCAGTTCTTC.